Presented here are 13 T cell receptor beta chains from one specimen sequenced in a study of PD-1 blockade in classical Hodgkin lymphoma. Brentuximab vedotin exposure varied, and every patient relapsed after autologous stem cell transplantation. Repertoires were generated with immunoSEQ multiplex PCR, while TCRdb's copy carries only in-frame clones and drops some. The sample carries about 43,000 clones, under 75% recorded once. The sequenced sample was peripheral blood mononuclear cells (PBMCs), obtained before the second cycle of nivolumab. The receptors were gathered from a human donor with classical Hodgkin lymphoma.

The chain employs TRBV19 and TRBJ2-7, with D uncertain. Trimming took 1 base from V and 2 from J, leaving 15 bases between them. Germline loops: CDR1 LNHDA, CDR2 SQIVND (reference sequence). The CDR3 runs to 16 residues. CDR3 nucleotides: TGTGCCAGTAGTATAGTACCAGGACGAACCACCTACGAGCAGTACTTC. Amino acid sequence: CASSIVPGRTTYEQYF.

Of note for this clone: The junction differs from germline at one of its ends, possibly a read error. The V gene is TRBV27, the J gene TRBJ2-1; D not resolved. Germline CDR1 reads MNHEY; CDR2 reads SMNVEV (reference sequence). The CDR3 has 11 amino acids. The CDR3 spells CASTLSGSTVF. CDR3 bases: TGTGCCAGCACCCTGTCCGGGTCCACGGTCTTC.

The CDR3 sequence is CASSTGGIGKNIQYF. The CDR3 DNA sequence: TGTGCCAGCAGTACAGGGGGCATCGGCAAAAACATTCAGTACTTC. This rearrangement joins TRBV27 to TRBJ2-4; 9 nucleotides agree with TRBD1. V dropped 5 bases and J dropped 3; count of bases not matched to a gene: 5. There are 15 residues in the CDR3. The germline V gene has CDR1 MNHEY and CDR2 SMNVEV (reference sequence).

This chain uses TRBV20-1 with TRBJ2-1; D uncertain. Per the germline V gene, CDR1 is DFQATT and CDR2 is SNEGSKA (reference sequence). The V and J ends lost 6 bases and 10 bases respectively, with 10 bases between them. This CDR3 has 10 amino acids. The DNA for the CDR3 is TGCAGTGCCGGAGAGGACGAGCAGTTCTTC. Translation: CSAGEDEQFF.

This clone was seen just once. This chain uses TRBV9 with TRBJ1-1, with D uncertain. The CDR3 runs 13 residues. CDR1 and CDR2 (germline): SGDLS, YYNGEE. The V gene lost 0 bases and the J gene lost 8 bases, with 11 bases spanning the gap. CDR3 nucleotide sequence: TGTGCCAGCAGCGTAGCGGACGGACCAGAAGCTTTCTTT. Translating it yields CASSVADGPEAFF.

The chain uses TRBV12-5 and TRBJ1-2, with D perhaps matching TRBD1 (5 bases). The CDR3 contains 14 residues. Germline V lookup: CDR1 LGHNT, CDR2 FRNRAP. V shed 2 bases and J shed 3 bases, with 10 bases lying between them. This CDR3 is CASGLYPGYYGYTF. CDR3 in DNA: TGTGCTAGTGGTTTGTACCCAGGGTACTATGGCTACACCTTC.

The chain is built from TRBV5-6 and TRBJ1-3, with D possibly matching TRBD1 (6 bases). Per germline, CDR1 SGHDT and CDR2 YYEEEE. This CDR3 is built from 14 residues. The V end was cut by 3 bases, the J end by 8 bases, with 15 bases between. The CDR3 DNA sequence: TGTGCCAGCAGCTGGCATACAGGGAGCGACACCATATATTTT. Translated, it gives CASSWHTGSDTIYF.

V is TRBV19 and J is TRBJ1-3, with TRBD1 as a possible D gene (5 bases). The germline V gene has CDR1 LNHDA and CDR2 SQIVND (reference sequence). V was clipped by 6 bases and J by 4 bases, with 16 bases between them. This CDR3 comprises 15 residues. The CDR3 DNA reads TGTGCCAGTAGGCCGACAGAATCGAGCGGAAACACCATATATTTT. It is translated as CASRPTESSGNTIYF.

This sequence joins TRBV7-9 and TRBJ1-2; a possible D gene is TRBD1 (5 bases). The CDR3 totals 13 residues. The germline gives CDR1 SEHNR, CDR2 FQNEAQ (reference sequence). The ends were cut back, 2 bases at V and 4 bases at J, with 8 bases in the middle. CDR3 loop: CASSLQGTYGYTF. For the CDR3, the DNA is TGTGCCAGCAGCTTACAGGGCACCTATGGCTACACCTTC.

The CDR3 protein is CASSHLFLIGTQYF. The CDR3 bases are TGCGCCAGCAGCCATTTATTTCTGATCGGTACGCAGTATTTT. This chain links TRBV4-1 with TRBJ2-3; the D is unclear. The CDR3 totals 14 residues. V was pared by 3 bases and J by 8 bases, with 15 bases between. Germline CDR1 MGHRA, CDR2 YSYEKL.

The rearrangement uses TRBV6-5 and TRBJ2-7; 7 nucleotides align to TRBD1. The CDR3 spans 14 residues. V was pared by 6 bases and J by 2 bases, with 7 bases of the junction left unmatched. Germline loops: CDR1 MNHEY, CDR2 SVGAGI. This chain's CDR3 is CASRQRGRTYEQYF. CDR3 sequence (DNA): TGTGCCAGCAGGCAAAGGGGGCGAACCTACGAGCAGTACTTC.

The rearrangement links TRBV5-1 to TRBJ1-2; a weak D match, TRBD1 (6 bases). Germline loops: CDR1 SGHRS, CDR2 YFSETQ. V shed 1 base and J shed 7 bases, with 14 bases lying between them. The CDR3 sequence is 14 residues long. This CDR3 is CASSLNSRGTGYTF. The CDR3 DNA follows: TGCGCCAGCAGCTTGAATTCCAGGGGAACTGGCTACACCTTC.

This clone has only one observation. The chain links TRBV7-9 to TRBJ2-5, with a weak D call TRBD1 (6 bases). The assigned J gene may be wrong: the sequence end matches TRBJ2-7 better. The CDR3 runs 12 residues. Germline V gives CDR1 SEHNR, CDR2 FQNEAQ (reference sequence). CDR3 amino acids: CASSSQGYEQYF. In nucleotides, the CDR3 is TGTGCCAGCAGCTCACAGGGCTACGAGCAGTACTTC.